A selection of T cell receptor beta chains follows, all from one sample in a study of CD8 T cells in Susac syndrome. From the immunoSEQ multiplex PCR reads, TCRdb called clonotypes with MiXCR, one entry per CDR3 protein. The sample lists under 200,000 distinct CDR3 sequences; over 85% were seen once. Sequencing used CD4+ T cells from PBMCs. These receptors came from a human donor in good health. CDR3s leave out the opening cysteine and the closing phenylalanine or tryptophan. Fields, in order: V gene, J gene, clone size, CDR3 protein. For some rows the clone size is stated as once, few or many, or as a class when expanded; others skip it.

v_call: TRBV13
j_call: TRBJ2-7
clone_size: NA
cdr3_aa: ASSSLTGEDGTYEQY

v_call: TRBV30
j_call: TRBJ2-7
clone_size: once
cdr3_aa: AWSRRYEQY

v_call: TRBV24-1
j_call: TRBJ1-5
clone_size: NA
cdr3_aa: ATQRTGGWDQPQH

v_call: TRBV20-1
j_call: TRBJ1-2
clone_size: NA
cdr3_aa: SAREQGYGYT

v_call: TRBV29-1
j_call: TRBJ2-7
clone_size: once
cdr3_aa: SVDPPRWDRGNYEQY

v_call: TRBV20-1
j_call: TRBJ2-3
clone_size: NA
cdr3_aa: SAREGLAYTTDTQY

v_call: TRBV20-1
j_call: TRBJ2-1
clone_size: NA
cdr3_aa: SARARGTSGRYNEQF

v_call: TRBV7-2
j_call: TRBJ2-7
clone_size: NA
cdr3_aa: ASSSHLAGLGEQY

v_call: TRBV12-3/TRBV12-4
j_call: TRBJ2-5
clone_size: NA
cdr3_aa: ASSLTMSETQY

v_call: TRBV29-1
j_call: TRBJ2-1
clone_size: NA
cdr3_aa: SVLGDRYYNEQF

v_call: TRBV3-1
j_call: TRBJ2-2
clone_size: NA
cdr3_aa: ASSRHRGSGELF

v_call: TRBV25-1
j_call: TRBJ1-3
clone_size: NA
cdr3_aa: ASSLGTGENTIY

v_call: TRBV3-1
j_call: TRBJ2-1
clone_size: NA
cdr3_aa: ASSPSRGNPYNEQF

v_call: TRBV28
j_call: TRBJ2-7
clone_size: NA
cdr3_aa: ASSLQSAYEQY

v_call: TRBV12-3/TRBV12-4
j_call: TRBJ1-3
clone_size: NA
cdr3_aa: ASSLGGTVARD

v_call: TRBV3-1
j_call: TRBJ2-7
clone_size: NA
cdr3_aa: ASSQPGSNNEQY

v_call: TRBV18
j_call: TRBJ1-5
clone_size: NA
cdr3_aa: ASSGQANQPQH

v_call: TRBV20-1
j_call: TRBJ2-7
clone_size: NA
cdr3_aa: SAPGQGGGYEQY

v_call: TRBV30
j_call: TRBJ2-7
clone_size: NA
cdr3_aa: AWSPGVYEQY

v_call: TRBV2
j_call: TRBJ2-7
clone_size: NA
cdr3_aa: ASHRPGQGKNEQY

v_call: TRBV11-2
j_call: TRBJ2-7
clone_size: few
cdr3_aa: ASSSVAGRQEQY

v_call: TRBV6-5
j_call: TRBJ1-6
clone_size: few
cdr3_aa: ASSYSTRTGISPLH

v_call: TRBV7-2
j_call: TRBJ2-1
clone_size: once
cdr3_aa: ASSLTGTSYNEQF

v_call: TRBV11-3
j_call: TRBJ2-1
clone_size: NA
cdr3_aa: ASSPRGYYNEQF

v_call: TRBV12-3/TRBV12-4
j_call: TRBJ1-6
clone_size: NA
cdr3_aa: ASSLAGRGLTYNSPLH

v_call: TRBV20-1
j_call: TRBJ2-1
clone_size: once
cdr3_aa: SAISRGVYNEQF

v_call: TRBV10-3
j_call: TRBJ2-1
clone_size: NA
cdr3_aa: AATSGGRNEQF

v_call: TRBV9
j_call: TRBJ2-1
clone_size: NA
cdr3_aa: ASSVEGAGGIDEQF

v_call: TRBV7-2
j_call: TRBJ2-1
clone_size: NA
cdr3_aa: ASSFELVYNEQF

v_call: TRBV29-1
j_call: TRBJ2-5
clone_size: NA
cdr3_aa: SALGGKETQY

v_call: TRBV5-6
j_call: TRBJ2-5
clone_size: NA
cdr3_aa: ASSAGQGAGQETQY

v_call: TRBV27
j_call: TRBJ2-1
clone_size: NA
cdr3_aa: ASSLFLTSSYNEQF

v_call: TRBV7-8
j_call: TRBJ2-3
clone_size: once
cdr3_aa: ASSLRPLRTDTQY

v_call: TRBV15
j_call: TRBJ2-1
clone_size: NA
cdr3_aa: ATSREGGSYNEQF

v_call: TRBV6-1
j_call: TRBJ1-2
clone_size: NA
cdr3_aa: ASRADGGNYGYT

v_call: TRBV4-3
j_call: TRBJ2-3
clone_size: NA
cdr3_aa: ASSQDRHHSNPPDTQY

v_call: TRBV7-2
j_call: TRBJ2-1
clone_size: NA
cdr3_aa: ASSLAHRGGVEQF

v_call: TRBV10-3
j_call: TRBJ2-5
clone_size: NA
cdr3_aa: AIQAARGPGETQY

v_call: TRBV19
j_call: TRBJ2-2
clone_size: NA
cdr3_aa: ASSKTPGQGNGELF

v_call: TRBV3-1
j_call: TRBJ1-2
clone_size: NA
cdr3_aa: ASSQGAHANYGYT

v_call: TRBV18
j_call: TRBJ2-7
clone_size: NA
cdr3_aa: ASSLAQGYEQY

v_call: TRBV20-1
j_call: TRBJ2-5
clone_size: NA
cdr3_aa: SARDPSGETQY

v_call: TRBV7-2
j_call: TRBJ2-5
clone_size: NA
cdr3_aa: ASNRALGETQY

v_call: TRBV14
j_call: TRBJ1-6
clone_size: NA
cdr3_aa: ASSQGGQAGVPLH

v_call: TRBV28
j_call: TRBJ1-1
clone_size: NA
cdr3_aa: ASHFVAGRNTEAF

v_call: TRBV29-1
j_call: TRBJ2-1
clone_size: NA
cdr3_aa: SVEDSIRGPQF

v_call: TRBV9
j_call: TRBJ2-1
clone_size: NA
cdr3_aa: ASSVDTGPYNEQF

v_call: TRBV7-9
j_call: TRBJ1-5
clone_size: NA
cdr3_aa: ASSRQGVNQPQH

v_call: TRBV20-1
j_call: TRBJ2-7
clone_size: NA
cdr3_aa: SARPLTDRAYEQY

v_call: TRBV5-4
j_call: TRBJ1-2
clone_size: NA
cdr3_aa: ASSSLRTGGNGYT

v_call: TRBV5-1
j_call: TRBJ2-1
clone_size: NA
cdr3_aa: ASSLGGGSYNEQF

v_call: TRBV4-3
j_call: TRBJ2-1
clone_size: once
cdr3_aa: ASSQAEPQSYNEQF

v_call: TRBV12-3/TRBV12-4
j_call: TRBJ1-2
clone_size: once
cdr3_aa: ASTTNSMGYT

v_call: TRBV9
j_call: TRBJ1-1
clone_size: once
cdr3_aa: ASSVGAQDSEAF

v_call: TRBV18
j_call: TRBJ1-2
clone_size: NA
cdr3_aa: ASSPLTGRDGYT

v_call: TRBV9
j_call: TRBJ2-1
clone_size: once
cdr3_aa: ASSVISGGTPYNEQF

v_call: TRBV29-1
j_call: TRBJ2-6
clone_size: NA
cdr3_aa: SVATASGANVLT